This TCR beta chain was identified during a study of shared clonotypes between healthy human individuals. Note on this clone: Its antigen remains unknown.

The study's findings and limits: Sampling covered nothing but blood. Tissue TCR repertoires likely differ from those found in blood. Estimated richness values were generally larger in naive subsets than in memory subsets. Against clonotypes common to all four donors, non-shared ones had lower generation probabilities. Sequencing depth was expected to influence donor clonotype sharing.

V lost 0 bases, J lost 5 bases, and 12 bases lay in between. This CDR3 has 14 amino acids. Germline V gives CDR1 SGHRS, CDR2 YFSETQ. The protocol was immunoSEQ multiplex PCR, while the TCRdb copy is restricted to in-frame clones and leaves out a portion. The sample shows about 980,000 clones, about three quarters of them seen only once. The chain links TRBV5-1 to TRBJ2-7, with a weak D call TRBD1 (6 bases). Sequenced sample: memory CD4+ T cells sorted from blood. Subset described: CD45RA-negative fraction. This TCR derives from a man younger than 30 in good health. CDR3 in amino acids: CASSLGYQGNEQYF. DNA for the CDR3: TGCGCCAGCAGCTTGGGATATCAGGGGAACGAGCAGTACTTC.